These T cell receptor beta chains were read from a single sample in a study of metastatic and nonmetastatic thyroid tumors. TCRdb ran MiXCR on the PCR reads. Of about 93,000 clones in the sample, roughly 12% were seen once. The sample taken for sequencing was blood. These receptors were collected from a female donor with papillary thyroid cancer or a benign thyroid nodule (not recorded which). Some clones in this sample may be carry-over from other donors' samples. The CDR3 runs from the conserved cysteine through the conserved F or W. A D gene is named only where the DNA matches it firmly. For some rows the clone size is stated as once, few or many, or as a class when expanded; others skip it.

TRBV4-3	TRBJ2-7	TRBD1	once	CASSQATGGYGEQYF	TGCGCCAGCAGCCAAGCTACAGGGGGCTATGGCGAGCAGTACTTC
TRBV2	TRBJ2-1	TRBD2	many	CASLAGGASNEQFF	TGTGCCAGCTTGGCGGGGGGCGCCTCCAATGAGCAGTTCTTC
TRBV12-3/TRBV12-4	TRBJ1-1	NA	many	CASGPSTGWTEAFF	TGTGCCAGCGGTCCCTCCACAGGGTGGACTGAAGCTTTCTTT
TRBV28	TRBJ2-2	TRBD2	many	CASIRGVPNTGELFF	TGTGCCAGCATCCGGGGGGTCCCGAACACCGGGGAGCTGTTTTTT
TRBV24-1	TRBJ2-3	TRBD2	many	CATSTGGSTDTQYF	TGTGCCACTTCGACGGGGGGATCCACAGATACGCAGTATTTT
TRBV6-5	TRBJ2-7	NA	few	CASSYLTGSSYEQYF	TGTGCCAGCAGTTACCTGACAGGAAGCTCCTACGAGCAGTACTTC
TRBV7-6	TRBJ2-7	TRBD1	many	CASSVTQQGSYEQYF	TGTGCCAGCAGCGTAACCCAACAGGGGTCCTACGAGCAGTACTTC
TRBV28	TRBJ2-1	NA	NA	CASPSPWEAVNEQFF	TGTGCCAGCCCGTCCCCCTGGGAGGCAGTCAATGAGCAGTTCTTC
TRBV9	TRBJ1-1	NA	many	CASSEGQTNTEAFF	TGTGCCAGCAGTGAGGGACAAACGAACACTGAAGCTTTCTTT
TRBV3-1	TRBJ1-1	NA	NA	CASSPTSPNTEAFF	TGTGCCAGCAGCCCCACTTCTCCGAACACTGAAGCTTTCTTT
TRBV18	TRBJ2-2	NA	many	CASSPLQAGELFF	TGTGCCAGCTCACCACTGCAGGCCGGGGAGCTGTTTTTT
TRBV5-1	TRBJ2-7	TRBD1	NA	CASIRDRGNSYEQYF	TGCGCCAGCATCCGGGACAGGGGCAACTCCTATGAGCAGTACTTC
TRBV7-9	TRBJ2-5	TRBD2	NA	CASGGASGSLRWETQYF	TGTGCCAGCGGCGGGGCTAGCGGGAGCTTGAGGTGGGAGACCCAGTACTTC
TRBV3-1	TRBJ2-7	TRBD2	many	CASSPWGGNEQYF	TGTGCCAGCAGCCCGTGGGGGGGGAACGAGCAGTACTTC
TRBV19	TRBJ1-5	NA	few	CASSLIQVSNHPQHF	TGTGCCAGTAGTTTGATCCAGGTAAGCAATCATCCCCAGCATTTT
TRBV9	TRBJ2-1	NA	NA	CASSVGGRIQKSDNEQFF	TGTGCCAGCAGCGTAGGGGGGAGGATCCAAAAGTCGGACAATGAGCAGTTCTTC
TRBV6-5	TRBJ2-3	TRBD2	NA	CASSCTSGSSTDTQYF	TGTGCCAGCAGTTGTACTAGCGGGAGTTCCACAGATACGCAGTATTTT